Sequencing of this T cell receptor beta chain was carried out in a study of blood T cells in healthy people across ages (dated by TCRdb to between 2014 and 2017). About the full investigation: In model experiments, roughly one uniquely barcoded TCR beta cDNA molecule per two T cells was captured by template switching. The study measured age-related changes in TCR beta repertoire diversity using deep sequencing normalized with unique cDNA molecular identifiers. Four age groups were formed from the donors: young (average approximately 15 years), middle-aged (just under 40), aged (about 62) and long-lived (around 82). To avoid experimental bias, donors of different ages were spread randomly across the sequencing lanes. For two donors (one aged 18 to 30 and one aged 80 or older), the study analyzed two additional independent replicas of 1 million unique cDNA reads from the same blood draw.

The library was prepared using 5' RACE. TCRdb lists the instrument as Illumina HiSeq 2500. A second PCR of roughly 7 to 11 cycles was performed with a sample-barcoded 5' primer and a J-beta primer mix. A unique molecular identifier was introduced onto each TCR beta cDNA molecule by a template-switch 5' adaptor carrying 12 random nucleotides. At least 2.5 million CDR3-containing paired-end reads were obtained from each sample. All of the RNA was converted into first-strand cDNA using the Mint cDNA synthesis kit, with a TRBC-specific oligonucleotide serving as the primer. Following uracil-DNA glycosylase treatment, all cDNA underwent a first 18-cycle PCR with the universal primers M1SS and BC2_uni_R. Per the authors' processing: For normalization, 1 million high-quality reads were randomly selected from each sample, with every read carrying a distinct molecular identifier. Instead of being binned into consensus sequences, reads that shared molecular identifiers were thrown out. CDR3 identification, clonotype clustering and error correction used MiTCR with a Q25 quality threshold and the strictest error-elimination algorithm. Lower-bound total TCR beta diversity was estimated with a nonparametric unseen species model using Euler transformation. TCRdb trimmed public reads at Q25 via fastp, called clones via MiXCR and kept in-frame beta chains. Rows are combined by CDR3 protein, so each entry shows the most common genes and DNA. The V and J calls follow TCRdb's processing rather than the paper's. The sample yields about 940,000 distinct CDR3 sequences; 48% were counted once. About an eighth of the sample is taken by the ten largest.

Systemically healthy Caucasian individuals from Russia, 39 in total and aged about 6 to 95 years, were included as donors. Around 9.7 milliliters of peripheral blood were collected from each donor into EDTA-treated Vacutainer tubes. Ficoll-Paque density-gradient centrifugation was used to isolate PBMCs, with at least 6 million obtained per sample. Total RNA, at least 5 micrograms per sample, was extracted from PBMCs with Trizol reagent. For every donor, flow cytometry on a PBMC aliquot measured the percentage of naive CD45RAhigh/CD27high T cells. Overall results and qualifications from the work: As age increased, observed TCR beta diversity per million T cells dropped in a roughly linear way, and a significant reduction was already evident by age about 40. Conclusive comparison of naive and antigen-experienced compartments was prevented by the profiling of bulk unsorted PBMCs. Estimates of total diversity from one million sequenced T cells were regarded as lower bounds and underestimates. Because donor CMV infection status was unknown, age-related changes in expanded clonotypes were potentially confounded. Observed TCR beta diversity correlated strongly with the percentage of naive T cells measured by flow cytometry. Compared with the aged group, more naive CD4+ T cells, fewer expanded clones and increased TCR diversity were shown by the long-lived group, suggesting age selection.

This clonotype was detected only a few times. Its antigen remains unidentified. No qualities accompany the bases; no much larger clone lies one base away. From the cysteine up to the phenylalanine, the CDR3 has a length of 13 residues. Of all the DNA, just the CDR3 is kept, 39 bases in frame from base 1. At the junction V is shortened by 5 bases and J by 4 bases, with 8 bases in between. From a lookup of the germline V gene, CDR1 and CDR2 are MNHEY and SVGEGT. Sequencing was done on a sample of blood. The sequence links TRBV6-2 or TRBV6-3 to TRBJ2-2; TRBD2 is possibly the D segment (6 matching bases). This TCR was sampled from a man younger than 45 in good health. The base sequence is TGTGCCAGCAGTGACGGGAGCACCGGGGAGCTGTTTTTT. Translated, this gives CASSDGSTGELFF.